This T cell receptor (beta chain) appears in the sequencing data of a study of cytomegalovirus exposure and HLA in healthy donors. Study findings and constraints: The authors reported that TCR beta sequences could predict HLA-A and HLA-B alleles. These predictions were accurate for most subjects in the first cohort. Indistinguishability led to the exclusion of some V segments, TRBV6-2 and TRBV6-3 included. In a later analysis, TCR beta V- and J-gene trimming was associated with a missense DCLRE1C variant.

The PCR used 60 Vbeta and 13 Jbeta primers. Using immunoSEQ multiplex PCR, the repertoire was profiled, and TCRdb retains in-frame clones only, with some absent. This sample has about 150,000 clones, with about 75% found just once. Germline assignment: CDR1 KGHSH and CDR2 LQKENI. Trimming pared 3 bases from V and 4 bases from J, leaving 13 bases between. This CDR3 comprises 15 residues. Points on this clone: What it binds is not known. The sample contains more than one DNA sequence encoding this CDR3.

This TCR derives from a young man in good health and CMV-seronegative. The chain couples TRBV18 to TRBJ1-5; perhaps TRBD1 as D (6 bases). Sequencing used PBMCs. CDR3: CASSPGSQGNQPQHF. The CDR3 DNA reads TGTGCCAGCTCACCCGGGTCCCAGGGGAATCAGCCCCAGCATTTT.